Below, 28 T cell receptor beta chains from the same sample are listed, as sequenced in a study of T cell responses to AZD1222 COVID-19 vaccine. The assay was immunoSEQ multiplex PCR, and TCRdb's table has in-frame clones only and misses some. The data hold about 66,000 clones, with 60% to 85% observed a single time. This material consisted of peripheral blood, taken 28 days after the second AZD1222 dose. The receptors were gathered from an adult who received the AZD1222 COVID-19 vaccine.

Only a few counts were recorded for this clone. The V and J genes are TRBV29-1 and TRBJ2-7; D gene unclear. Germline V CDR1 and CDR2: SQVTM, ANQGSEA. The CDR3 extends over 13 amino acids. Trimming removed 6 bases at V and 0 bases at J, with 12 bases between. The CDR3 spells CSVRWTGSYEQYF. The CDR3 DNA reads TGCAGCGTACGTTGGACGGGCTCCTACGAGCAGTACTTC.

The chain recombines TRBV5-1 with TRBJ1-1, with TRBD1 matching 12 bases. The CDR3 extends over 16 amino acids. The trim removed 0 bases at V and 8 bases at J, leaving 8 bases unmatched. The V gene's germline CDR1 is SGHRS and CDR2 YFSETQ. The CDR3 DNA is TGCGCCAGCAGCTTGGCCCTGGGACAGGGGGCTTCGGAAGCTTTCTTT. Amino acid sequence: CASSLALGQGASEAFF. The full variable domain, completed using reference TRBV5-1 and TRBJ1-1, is KAGVTQTPRYLIKTRGQQVTLSCSPISGHRSVSWYQQTPGQGLQFLFEYFSETQRNKGNFPGRFSGRQFSNSRSEMNVSTLELGDSALYLCASSLALGQGASEAFFGQGTRLTVV.

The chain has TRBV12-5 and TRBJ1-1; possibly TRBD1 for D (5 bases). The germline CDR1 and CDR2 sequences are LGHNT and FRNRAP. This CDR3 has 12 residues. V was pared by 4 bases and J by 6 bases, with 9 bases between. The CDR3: CASGWGNSEAFF. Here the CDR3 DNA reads TGTGCTAGTGGTTGGGGGAATTCTGAAGCTTTCTTT.

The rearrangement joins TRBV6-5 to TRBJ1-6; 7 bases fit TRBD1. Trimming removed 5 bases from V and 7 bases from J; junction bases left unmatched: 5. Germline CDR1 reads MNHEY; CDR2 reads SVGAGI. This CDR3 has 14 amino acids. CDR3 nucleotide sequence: TGTGCCAGCAGTCCAAGGACAGGAAATTCACCCCTCCACTTT. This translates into CASSPRTGNSPLHF.

The DNA of the CDR3 is TGCAGCGTCGACCTAGCGGGGGGCGGCCACGAGCAGTACTTC. This encodes CSVDLAGGGHEQYF. This rearrangement joins TRBV29-1 to TRBJ2-7; TRBD2 matches at 11 bases. Germline V gene sequence: CDR1 SQVTM, CDR2 ANQGSEA. Unmatched junction bases numbered 9, after V lost 6 bases and J lost 5 bases. CDR3 length: 14 amino acids.

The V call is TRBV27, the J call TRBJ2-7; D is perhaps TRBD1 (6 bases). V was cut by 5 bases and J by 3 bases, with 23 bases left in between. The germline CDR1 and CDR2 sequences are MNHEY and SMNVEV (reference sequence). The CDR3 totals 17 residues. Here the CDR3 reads CASSPELYGTPVYEQYF. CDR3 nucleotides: TGTGCCAGCAGTCCGGAACTCTACGGGACACCGGTCTACGAGCAGTACTTC.

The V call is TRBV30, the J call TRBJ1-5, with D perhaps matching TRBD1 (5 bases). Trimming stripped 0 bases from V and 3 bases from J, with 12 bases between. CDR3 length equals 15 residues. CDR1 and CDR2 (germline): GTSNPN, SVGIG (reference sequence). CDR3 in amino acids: CAWSVRGAANQPQHF. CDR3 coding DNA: TGTGCCTGGAGTGTACGAGGGGCAGCCAATCAGCCCCAGCATTTT.

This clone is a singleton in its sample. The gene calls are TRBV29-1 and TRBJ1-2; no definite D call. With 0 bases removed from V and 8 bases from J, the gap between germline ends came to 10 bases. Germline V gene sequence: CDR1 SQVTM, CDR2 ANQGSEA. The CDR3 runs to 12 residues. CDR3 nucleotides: TGCAGCGTTGAAGACAGAACAAAAGGCTACACCTTC. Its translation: CSVEDRTKGYTF. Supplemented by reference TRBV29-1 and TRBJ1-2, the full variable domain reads SAVISQKPSRDICQRGTSLTIQCQVDSQVTMMFWYRQQPGQSLTLIATANQGSEATYESGFVIDKFPISRPNLTFSTLTVSNMSPEDSSIYLCSVEDRTKGYTFGSGTRLTVV.

The CDR3 DNA follows: TGTGCCAGCAGCCGCCAACGACTAGCGGGGGCCCCCACAGATACGCAGTATTTT. This sequence encodes CASSRQRLAGAPTDTQYF. The V and J genes are TRBV5-4 and TRBJ2-3, with 12 bases that match TRBD2. The CDR3 length is 18 residues. CDR1 SGHNT and CDR2 YYREEE come from the germline V gene (reference sequence). Germline trimming cut 4 bases from V and 2 bases from J; bases unmatched to any gene: 11.

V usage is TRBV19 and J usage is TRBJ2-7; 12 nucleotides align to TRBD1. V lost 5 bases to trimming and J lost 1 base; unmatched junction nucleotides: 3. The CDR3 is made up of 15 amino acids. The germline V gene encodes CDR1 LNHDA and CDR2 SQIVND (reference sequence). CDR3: CASSGDRGHSYEQYF. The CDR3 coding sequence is TGTGCCAGTAGTGGGGACAGGGGGCATTCCTACGAGCAGTACTTC.

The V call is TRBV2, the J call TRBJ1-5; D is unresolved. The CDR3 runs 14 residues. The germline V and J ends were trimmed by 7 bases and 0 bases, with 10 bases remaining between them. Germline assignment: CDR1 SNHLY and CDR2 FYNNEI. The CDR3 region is CASTRTDSNQPQHF. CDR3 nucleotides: TGTGCCAGCACTAGGACGGATAGCAATCAGCCCCAGCATTTT.

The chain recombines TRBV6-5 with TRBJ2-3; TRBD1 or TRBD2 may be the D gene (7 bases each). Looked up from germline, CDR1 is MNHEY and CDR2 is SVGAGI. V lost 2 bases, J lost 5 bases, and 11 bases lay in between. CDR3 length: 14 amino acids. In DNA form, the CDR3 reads TGTGCCAGCAGTTACAGCAGGGGGGGAGATACGCAGTATTTT. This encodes CASSYSRGGDTQYF.

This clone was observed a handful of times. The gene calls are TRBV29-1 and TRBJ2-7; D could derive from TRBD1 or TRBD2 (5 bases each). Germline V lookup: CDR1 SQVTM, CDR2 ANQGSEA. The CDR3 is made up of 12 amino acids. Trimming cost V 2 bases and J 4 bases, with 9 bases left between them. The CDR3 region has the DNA TGCAGCGTTGAAACGGGGCGATACGAGCAGTACTTC. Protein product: CSVETGRYEQYF.

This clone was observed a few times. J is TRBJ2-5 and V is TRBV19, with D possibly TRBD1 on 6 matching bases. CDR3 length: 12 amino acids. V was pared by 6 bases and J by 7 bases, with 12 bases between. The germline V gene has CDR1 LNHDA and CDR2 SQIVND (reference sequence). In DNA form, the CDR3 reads TGTGCCAGTAGCGGGACATGGGGGACCCAGTACTTC. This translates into CASSGTWGTQYF.

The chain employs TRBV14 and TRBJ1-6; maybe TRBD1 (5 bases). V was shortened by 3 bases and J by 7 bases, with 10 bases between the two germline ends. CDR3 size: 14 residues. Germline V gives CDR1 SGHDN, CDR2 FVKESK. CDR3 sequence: CASSQWGGNSPLHF. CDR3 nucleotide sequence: TGTGCCAGCAGCCAGTGGGGGGGGAATTCACCCCTCCACTTT.

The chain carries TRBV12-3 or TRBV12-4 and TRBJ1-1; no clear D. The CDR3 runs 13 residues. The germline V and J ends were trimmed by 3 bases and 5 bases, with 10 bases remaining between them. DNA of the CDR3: TGTGCCAGCAGTTTTGAGTCGAGGACTGAAGCTTTCTTT. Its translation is CASSFESRTEAFF.

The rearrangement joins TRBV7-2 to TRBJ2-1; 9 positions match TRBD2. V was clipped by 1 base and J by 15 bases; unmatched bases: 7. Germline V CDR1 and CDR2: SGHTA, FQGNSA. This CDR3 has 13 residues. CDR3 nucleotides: TGTGCCAGCAGCTTAGGGATAGCGGGGGAAGGGTTCTTC. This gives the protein CASSLGIAGEGFF.

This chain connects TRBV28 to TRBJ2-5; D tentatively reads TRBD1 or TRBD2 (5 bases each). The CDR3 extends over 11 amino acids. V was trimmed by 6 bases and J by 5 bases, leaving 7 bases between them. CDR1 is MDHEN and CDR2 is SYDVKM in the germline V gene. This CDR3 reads CASSREETQYF. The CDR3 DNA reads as TGTGCCAGCAGCAGGGAGGAGACCCAGTACTTC.

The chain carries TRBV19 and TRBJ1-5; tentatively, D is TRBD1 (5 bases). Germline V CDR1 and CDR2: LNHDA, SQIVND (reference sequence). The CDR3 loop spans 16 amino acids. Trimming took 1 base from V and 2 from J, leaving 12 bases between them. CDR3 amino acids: CASSIVGQGGNQPQHF. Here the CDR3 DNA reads TGTGCCAGTAGTATAGTAGGGCAGGGAGGCAATCAGCCCCAGCATTTT.

CDR3 DNA: TGTGCCATCAGGGAGGGCACTGAAGCTTTCTTT. Protein sequence: CAIREGTEAFF. This rearrangement joins TRBV10-3 to TRBJ1-1; D is unresolved. This CDR3 region has 11 residues. Trimming left V 6 bases short and J 4 bases short, with 6 bases between. The germline CDR1 and CDR2 sequences are ENHRY and SYGVKD.

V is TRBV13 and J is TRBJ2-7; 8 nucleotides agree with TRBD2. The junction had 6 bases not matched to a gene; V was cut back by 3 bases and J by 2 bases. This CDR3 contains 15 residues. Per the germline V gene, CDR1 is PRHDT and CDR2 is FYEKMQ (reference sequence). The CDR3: CASSFGGGTAYEQYF. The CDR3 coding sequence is TGTGCCAGCAGCTTCGGGGGGGGGACCGCCTACGAGCAGTACTTC. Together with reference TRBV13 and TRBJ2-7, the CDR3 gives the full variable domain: AAGVIQSPRHLIKEKRETATLKCYPIPRHDTVYWYQQGPGQDPQFLISFYEKMQSDKGSIPDRFSAQQFSDYHSELNMSSLELGDSALYFCASSFGGGTAYEQYFGPGTRLTVT.

Here the CDR3 DNA reads TGTGCCAGCAGCTTAGCGCACGGTCCCAGGGGAAATCAGGCAGGAAAGCAGTACTTC. Translation: CASSLAHGPRGNQAGKQYF. The genes are TRBV7-2 and TRBJ2-7; D perhaps matches TRBD1 (6 bases). The CDR3 length is 19 residues. From germline, CDR1 is SGHTA and CDR2 FQGNSA. Trimming shortened V by 0 bases and J by 8 bases, and 29 bases separated the two germline ends.

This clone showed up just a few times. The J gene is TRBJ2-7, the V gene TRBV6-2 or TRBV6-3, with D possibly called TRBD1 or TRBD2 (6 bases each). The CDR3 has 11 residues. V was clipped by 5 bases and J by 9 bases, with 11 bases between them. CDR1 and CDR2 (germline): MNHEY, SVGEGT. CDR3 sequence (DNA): TGTGCCAGCAGTGAGGGGGGTCGGCAGTACTTC. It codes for CASSEGGRQYF.

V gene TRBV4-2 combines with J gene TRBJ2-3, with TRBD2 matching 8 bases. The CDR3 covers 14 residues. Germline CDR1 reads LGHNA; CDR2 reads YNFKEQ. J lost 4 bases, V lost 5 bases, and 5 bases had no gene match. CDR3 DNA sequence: TGTGCCAGCAGCTTTGGGACTAGGGCAGATACGCAGTATTTT. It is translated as CASSFGTRADTQYF.

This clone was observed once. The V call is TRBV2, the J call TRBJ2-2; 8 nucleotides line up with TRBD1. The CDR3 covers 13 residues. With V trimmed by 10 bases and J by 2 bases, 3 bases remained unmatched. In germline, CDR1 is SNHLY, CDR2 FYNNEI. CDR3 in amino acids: CATGGRNTGELFF. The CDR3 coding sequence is TGTGCCACAGGGGGCAGAAACACCGGGGAGCTGTTTTTT.

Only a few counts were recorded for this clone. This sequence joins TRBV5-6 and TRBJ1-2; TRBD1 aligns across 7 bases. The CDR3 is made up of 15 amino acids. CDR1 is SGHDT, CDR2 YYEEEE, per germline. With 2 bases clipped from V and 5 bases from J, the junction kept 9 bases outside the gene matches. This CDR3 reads CASSLGQAEWYGYTF. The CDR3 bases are TGTGCCAGCAGCTTAGGACAGGCAGAATGGTATGGCTACACCTTC.

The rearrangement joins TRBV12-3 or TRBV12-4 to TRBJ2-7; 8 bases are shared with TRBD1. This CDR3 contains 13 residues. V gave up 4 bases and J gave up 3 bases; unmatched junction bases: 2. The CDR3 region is CASSWTGHYEQYF. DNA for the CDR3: TGTGCCAGCAGTTGGACAGGGCACTACGAGCAGTACTTC.

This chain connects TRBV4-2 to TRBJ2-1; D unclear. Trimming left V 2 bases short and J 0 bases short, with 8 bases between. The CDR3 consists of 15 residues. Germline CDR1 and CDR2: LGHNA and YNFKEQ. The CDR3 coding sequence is TGTGCCAGCAGCCAAACTCGCAGCTCCTACAATGAGCAGTTCTTC. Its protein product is CASSQTRSSYNEQFF.